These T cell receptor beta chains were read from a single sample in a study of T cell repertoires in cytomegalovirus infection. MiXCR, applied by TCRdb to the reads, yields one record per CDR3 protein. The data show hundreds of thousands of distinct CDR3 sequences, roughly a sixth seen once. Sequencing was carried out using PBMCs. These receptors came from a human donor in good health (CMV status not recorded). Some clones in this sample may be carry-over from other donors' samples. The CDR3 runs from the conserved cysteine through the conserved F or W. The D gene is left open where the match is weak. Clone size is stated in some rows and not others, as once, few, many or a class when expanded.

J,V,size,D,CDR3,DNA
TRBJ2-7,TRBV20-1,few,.,CSARDPIPGHEQYF,TGCAGTGCTAGAGATCCAATCCCAGGGCACGAGCAGTACTTC
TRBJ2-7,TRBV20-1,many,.,CSAVDSPYEQYF,TGCAGTGCTGTGGACAGTCCCTACGAGCAGTACTTC
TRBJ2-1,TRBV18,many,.,CASSPARDLNEQFF,TGTGCCAGCTCACCGGCCAGGGACCTCAATGAGCAGTTCTTC
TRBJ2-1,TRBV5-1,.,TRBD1,CASSSTGGAYNEQFF,TGCGCCAGCAGCAGTACAGGGGGAGCCTACAATGAGCAGTTCTTC
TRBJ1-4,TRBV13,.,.,CASSFRTTNEKLFF,TGTGCCAGCAGCTTCCGGACAACTAATGAAAAACTGTTTTTT
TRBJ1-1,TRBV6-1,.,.,CASSENNWGTGYTEAFF,TGTGCCAGCAGTGAAAATAATTGGGGTACGGGCTACACTGAAGCTTTCTTT
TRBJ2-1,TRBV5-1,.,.,CASSPGTGNEQFF,TGCGCCAGCAGCCCTGGGACTGGCAATGAGCAGTTCTTC
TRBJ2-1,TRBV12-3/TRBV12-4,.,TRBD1,CASSPIGTGAENEQFF,TGTGCCAGCAGTCCTATCGGGACAGGGGCCGAGAATGAGCAGTTCTTC
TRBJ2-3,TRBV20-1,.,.,CSASLFQPGPIADTQYF,TGCAGTGCTAGCTTGTTCCAACCGGGACCCATTGCAGATACGCAGTATTTT
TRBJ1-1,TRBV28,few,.,CAITRQFEAFF,TGTGCCATCACAAGACAGTTTGAAGCTTTCTTT
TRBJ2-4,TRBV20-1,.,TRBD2,CSAWGGTSGADIQYF,TGCAGTGCCTGGGGGGGGACTAGCGGGGCAGACATTCAGTACTTC
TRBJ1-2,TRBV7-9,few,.,CASSLQTGNYGYTF,TGTGCCAGCAGCCTCCAGACAGGCAACTATGGCTACACCTTC
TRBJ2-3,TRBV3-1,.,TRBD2,CASSPLGSGGRTDTQYF,TGTGCCAGCAGCCCCCTCGGTAGCGGGGGACGCACAGATACGCAGTATTTT
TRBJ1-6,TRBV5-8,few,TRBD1,CASSSGRRGLLNSPLHF,TGTGCCAGCAGCTCAGGGAGGAGGGGGCTACTTAATTCACCCCTCCACTTT
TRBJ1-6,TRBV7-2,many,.,CASRADTSSYNSPLHF,TGTGCCAGCAGGGCCGACACGAGCTCCTATAATTCACCCCTCCACTTT
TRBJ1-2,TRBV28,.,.,CAIQAGANYGYTF,TGTGCCATCCAGGCCGGAGCTAACTATGGCTACACCTTC
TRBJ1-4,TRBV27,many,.,CASGKINEKLFF,TGTGCCAGCGGCAAGATTAACGAAAAACTGTTTTTT
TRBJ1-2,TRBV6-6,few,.,CASSYGGRAIANYGYTF,TGTGCCAGCAGTTACGGAGGCAGGGCAATAGCTAACTATGGCTACACCTTC
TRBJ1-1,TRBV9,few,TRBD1,CASSGGTGVNTEAFF,TGTGCCAGCAGCGGGGGGACAGGGGTCAACACTGAAGCTTTCTTT
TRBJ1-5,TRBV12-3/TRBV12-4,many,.,CASSYGTVNQPQHF,TGTGCCAGCAGTTACGGGACGGTAAATCAGCCCCAGCATTTT
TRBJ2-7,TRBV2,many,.,CASSSGLGFYEQYF,TGTGCCAGCAGTAGCGGGCTGGGGTTCTACGAGCAGTACTTC
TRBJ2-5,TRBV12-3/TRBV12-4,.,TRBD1,CASSPRTGLKETQYF,TGTGCCAGCAGTCCTAGGACAGGACTGAAAGAGACCCAGTACTTC
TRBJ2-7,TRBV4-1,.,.,CASSQGKGPPYEQYF,TGCGCCAGCAGCCAAGGGAAGGGGCCCCCCTACGAGCAGTACTTC
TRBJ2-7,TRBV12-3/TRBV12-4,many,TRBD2,CASSLGTSGAEQYF,TGTGCCAGCAGTTTGGGGACTAGCGGGGCCGAGCAGTACTTC
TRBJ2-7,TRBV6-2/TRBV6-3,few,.,CASSYRPSPYEQYF,TGTGCCAGCAGTTACCGGCCGAGTCCATACGAGCAGTACTTC
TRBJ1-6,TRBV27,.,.,CASSRTSWSEHTRPLHF,TGTGCCAGCAGCCGAACCTCCTGGTCGGAACACACGCGGCCCCTCCACTTT
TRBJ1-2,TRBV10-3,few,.,CAISDLGLNYTF,TGTGCCATCAGTGATCTCGGACTGAATTACACCTTC
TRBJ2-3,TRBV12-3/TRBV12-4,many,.,CASSLTGGRTDTQYF,TGTGCCAGCAGTTTAACGGGGGGCCGCACAGATACGCAGTATTTT
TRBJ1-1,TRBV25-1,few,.,CASSELGTDEAFF,TGTGCCAGCAGTGAATTGGGAACAGATGAAGCTTTCTTT
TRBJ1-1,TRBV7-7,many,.,CASSSRQVGTEAFF,TGTGCTAGCAGCTCAAGACAGGTTGGCACTGAAGCTTTCTTT
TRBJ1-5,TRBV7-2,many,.,CASSLMGNQPQHF,TGTGCCAGCAGCTTAATGGGGAATCAGCCCCAGCATTTT
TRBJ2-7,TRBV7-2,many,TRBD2,CASSLVASGGAGEQYF,TGTGCCAGCAGCTTAGTCGCTAGCGGGGGGGCGGGAGAGCAGTACTTC
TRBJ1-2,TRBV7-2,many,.,CASTPAGWSYGYTF,TGTGCCAGCACTCCCGCAGGGTGGTCCTATGGCTACACCTTC
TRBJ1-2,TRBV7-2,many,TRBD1,CASSLAVLRQGANYGYTF,TGTGCCAGCAGCTTAGCAGTTCTTAGACAGGGGGCTAACTATGGCTACACCTTC
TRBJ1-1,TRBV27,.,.,CASSLESRWGLNTEAFF,TGTGCCAGCAGTTTAGAGTCCCGCTGGGGGCTGAACACTGAAGCTTTCTTT
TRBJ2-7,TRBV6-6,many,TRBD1,CASSYSIGQGKISEQYF,TGTGCCAGCAGTTACTCGATAGGACAGGGAAAAATAAGCGAGCAGTACTTC
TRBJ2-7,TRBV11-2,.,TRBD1,CASTLTGTGGEEQYF,TGTGCCAGCACCCTTACCGGGACAGGGGGCGAAGAGCAGTACTTC
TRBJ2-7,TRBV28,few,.,CASNPVGGLDEQYF,TGTGCCAGCAACCCGGTAGGGGGGTTGGACGAGCAGTACTTC
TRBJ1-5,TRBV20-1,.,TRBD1,CSATSTGGNQPQHF,TGCAGTGCTACATCGACAGGGGGCAATCAGCCCCAGCATTTT
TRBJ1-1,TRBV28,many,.,CASSPHPTEAFF,TGTGCCAGCAGTCCCCACCCCACTGAAGCTTTCTTT
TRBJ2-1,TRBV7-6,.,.,CASSFTGSSYNEQFF,TGTGCCAGCAGCTTTACAGGTAGCTCCTACAATGAGCAGTTCTTC
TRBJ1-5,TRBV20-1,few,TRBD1,CSAARTGFLNQPQHF,TGCAGTGCTGCCCGGACAGGGTTTCTCAATCAGCCCCAGCATTTT
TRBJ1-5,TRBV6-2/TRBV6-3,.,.,CASSYSLDSNQPQNF,TGTGCCAGCAGTTACTCGCTGGATAGCAATCAGCCCCAGAATTTT
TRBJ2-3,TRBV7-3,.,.,CASSSAGLSSTDTQYF,TGTGCCAGCAGCTCGGCGGGGCTTTCTAGCACAGATACGCAGTATTTT
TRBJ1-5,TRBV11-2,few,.,CASSLDRLWPQHF,TGTGCCAGCAGCTTAGATCGGCTGTGGCCCCAGCATTTT
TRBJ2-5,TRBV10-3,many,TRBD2,CAISDHQGLAGGETQYF,TGTGCCATCAGTGATCACCAGGGACTAGCGGGGGGAGAGACCCAGTACTTC
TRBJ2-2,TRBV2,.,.,CASREDTGELFF,TGTGCCAGCAGGGAAGACACCGGGGAGCTGTTTTTT
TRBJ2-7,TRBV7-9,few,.,CASSSTKGGAYYEQYF,TGTGCCAGCAGCTCCACAAAGGGCGGGGCGTATTACGAGCAGTACTTC
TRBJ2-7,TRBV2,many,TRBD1,CASSVRDSYEQYF,TGTGCCAGCAGTGTCCGGGACAGCTACGAGCAGTACTTC
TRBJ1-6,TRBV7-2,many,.,CASSLFLPGTSPLHF,TGTGCCAGCAGCTTATTCCTTCCGGGAACTTCACCCCTCCACTTT
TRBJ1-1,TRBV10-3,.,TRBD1,CAISESRKDRVGNTEAFF,TGTGCCATCAGTGAGTCCCGCAAAGACAGGGTCGGGAACACTGAAGCTTTCTTT